What follows are 6 T cell receptor beta chains derived from one specimen sequenced in a study of CD4 T cells in relation to SARS-CoV-2 and coronaviruses. TCRdb's table, derived via immunoSEQ multiplex PCR, lists solely in-frame clones and lacks some. The repertoire holds roughly 23,000 clones, with 55% to 75% as singletons. CD4+ T cells from unexposed donors were obtained before the COVID-19 pandemic (2011-2018). After about 10 days of culture, CD4+ T cells were isolated. Antigens for these TCRs are unknown. The sequencing input was CD4+ T cells from PBMCs, cultured in vitro. Receptors originate from a human donor in good health.

This clone was recorded only once. The gene calls are TRBV7-2 and TRBJ2-3; TRBD1 or TRBD2 may be the D gene (6 bases each). CDR3 size: 19 residues. Germline CDR1 SGHTA, CDR2 FQGNSA. Trimming took off 1 base at V and 1 base at J, with 21 bases between the two ends. The CDR3 DNA is TGTGCCAGCAGCTTAGTGTATCATGGTGGGGGGCGGCGCACAGATACGCAGTATTTT. It yields the protein CASSLVYHGGGRRTDTQYF.

The chain's CDR3 is CASRPEGTNTGELFF. The CDR3 DNA reads TGTGCCAGCAGGCCCGAAGGGACCAACACCGGGGAGCTGTTTTTT. The V gene is TRBV27, the J gene TRBJ2-2; D may be TRBD1 or TRBD2 (5 bases each). V dropped 6 bases and J dropped 2 bases, with 13 bases sitting between them. The CDR3 consists of 15 residues. Germline CDR1 MNHEY, CDR2 SMNVEV (reference sequence).

The rearrangement joins TRBV6-6 to TRBJ2-3; D remains unclear. Trimming removed 5 bases from V and 0 bases from J, with 9 bases in between. CDR3 size: 14 residues. Germline V gene sequence: CDR1 MNHNY, CDR2 SVGAGI (reference sequence). Here the CDR3 DNA reads TGTGCCAGCAGTGTGACTGGGAGCACAGATACGCAGTATTTT. Translated, it gives CASSVTGSTDTQYF.

The chain links TRBV2 to TRBJ1-3; 7 bases fit TRBD1. Unmatched junction bases numbered 7, after V lost 8 bases and J lost 0 bases. The CDR3 is 15 residues long. Looked up from germline, CDR1 is SNHLY and CDR2 is FYNNEI. In nucleotides, the CDR3 is TGTGCCAGCTCCAGGGGGGGAGGCTCTGGAAACACCATATATTTT. Its translation is CASSRGGGSGNTIYF.

This sequence joins TRBV6-6 and TRBJ2-7; D may be TRBD1 (6 bases). The CDR3 spans 13 residues. Germline CDR1 MNHNY, CDR2 SVGAGI (reference sequence). Trimming removed 6 bases at V and 9 bases at J, with 18 bases between. The chain's CDR3 is CASRTRDTLGQYF. Here the CDR3 DNA reads TGTGCCAGCAGGACCCGGGACACCCTAGGGCAGTACTTC.

The genes are TRBV9 and TRBJ2-5; D call uncertain. Trimming took off 5 bases at V and 3 bases at J, with 17 bases between the two ends. CDR3 size: 15 residues. CDR1 is SGDLS, CDR2 YYNGEE, per germline. CDR3 in DNA: TGTGCCAGCAGTCTCTCTGGGTGGGGAAAAGAGACCCAGTACTTC. It encodes CASSLSGWGKETQYF.